What follows are 16 T cell receptor beta chains derived from one specimen sequenced in a study of OX40 agonist ivuxolimab in advanced cancers. Sequencing used immunoSEQ multiplex PCR; TCRdb keeps in-frame clones, though not all of them. Of about 32,000 clones listed, 89% are singletons. The material was CD4+ or CD8+ T cells sorted from blood, obtained in a trial of the OX40 agonist ivuxolimab. These receptors came from an adult with an advanced solid tumor such as melanoma, head and neck, liver or kidney cancer.

The rearrangement joins TRBV27 to TRBJ2-2; a possible D gene is TRBD2 (5 bases). Germline CDR1 MNHEY, CDR2 SMNVEV (reference sequence). This CDR3 has 13 amino acids. V was cut by 2 bases and J by 5 bases, with 6 bases left in between. The CDR3 DNA follows: TGTGCCAGCAGTTTAGAGGGAACCGGGGAGCTGTTTTTT. Protein sequence: CASSLEGTGELFF.

The chain links TRBV14 to TRBJ2-7; no definite D call. CDR1 and CDR2 from the germline V gene are SGHDN and FVKESK. The CDR3 extends over 12 amino acids. V lost 1 base to trimming and J lost 6 bases, with 7 bases between them. The CDR3 DNA reads TGTGCCAGCAGCCAAGTAATGAGCGAGCAGTACTTC. It codes for CASSQVMSEQYF.

The V and J genes are TRBV6-5 and TRBJ2-1; maybe TRBD2 (5 bases). The V and J ends lost 6 bases and 7 bases respectively, with 16 bases between them. The CDR3 consists of 14 residues. Germline V lookup: CDR1 MNHEY, CDR2 SVGAGI. CDR3 amino acids: CASRKDSEWNEQFF. In DNA, the CDR3 is TGTGCCAGCAGGAAGGACTCGGAATGGAATGAGCAGTTCTTC.

The J gene is TRBJ2-7, the V gene TRBV21-1; the table's D call of TRBD2 was not tested on the DNA. TRBV21-1 counts as a pseudogene. This CDR3 spans 15 amino acids. The CDR3 nucleotides are TGTGCCAGCACCGTGACTAGCGGGAAGGTTTACGAGCAGTACTTC. Amino acids: CASTVTSGKVYEQYF.

The chain uses TRBV10-2 and TRBJ2-2; the D gene is possibly TRBD2 (6 bases). Germline CDR1 is WSHSY and CDR2 is SAAADI. V was shortened by 3 bases and J by 8 bases, with 13 bases between the two germline ends. The CDR3 spans 14 residues. CDR3 residues: CASSDGLTNGELFF. In nucleotides, the CDR3 is TGCGCCAGCAGTGATGGACTAACTAATGGGGAGCTGTTTTTT.

The chain carries TRBV4-1 and TRBJ2-1, with TRBD1 identical over 9 bases. The V gene's germline CDR1 is MGHRA and CDR2 YSYEKL. The ends lost 0 bases at V and 4 bases at J; junction bases unmatched: 4. The CDR3 contains 16 residues. The CDR3 nucleotides are TGCGCCAGCAGCCAAGATCCCGGGACAGGGTACAATGAGCAGTTCTTC. Its protein is CASSQDPGTGYNEQFF.

J is TRBJ2-2 and V is TRBV29-1, with unresolved D. The length of the CDR3 is 12 residues. Germline V gives CDR1 SQVTM, CDR2 ANQGSEA. V lost 5 bases to trimming and J lost 10 bases, with 14 bases between them. This chain's CDR3 is CSVRLGPEELFF. As DNA, the CDR3 is TGCAGCGTTCGATTGGGCCCGGAGGAGCTGTTTTTT.

This clone has more than one count but fewer than ten. The chain combines TRBV6-4 with TRBJ2-7, with 8 positions matching TRBD2. The CDR3 sequence is 15 residues long. In germline, CDR1 is MRHNA, CDR2 SNTAGT. Losses at the gene ends were 5 bases for V and 4 bases for J; bases not matched to a gene: 10. The CDR3 DNA is TGTGCCAGCAGTCCGGGCGCGGGGGGCATATACGAGCAGTACTTC. Residues: CASSPGAGGIYEQYF.

The chain combines TRBV6-1 with TRBJ1-5; 8 positions agree with TRBD1. Trimming took 1 base from V and 6 from J; bases not matched to a gene: 5. The CDR3 runs to 15 residues. Germline V gene sequence: CDR1 MNHNS, CDR2 SASEGT. CDR3: CASSEGRGLGQPQHF. CDR3 coding DNA: TGTGCCAGCAGTGAAGGCAGGGGGCTTGGTCAGCCCCAGCATTTT.

V gene TRBV7-9 combines with J gene TRBJ2-5; no definite D call. The CDR3 is made up of 13 amino acids. V dropped 5 bases and J dropped 1 base, with 8 bases sitting between them. Germline V lookup: CDR1 SEHNR, CDR2 FQNEAQ (reference sequence). In nucleotides, the CDR3 is TGTGCCAGCAGCCTCGGGTCCCAAGAGACCCAGTACTTC. Protein product: CASSLGSQETQYF. Combining the CDR3 with reference TRBV7-9 and TRBJ2-5 gives the whole variable domain DTGVSQNPRHKITKRGQNVTFRCDPISEHNRLYWYRQTLGQGPEFLTYFQNEAQLEKSRLLSDRFSAERPKGSFSTLEIQRTEQGDSAMYLCASSLGSQETQYFGPGTRLLVL.

This sequence joins TRBV6-4 and TRBJ2-1; D call uncertain. The CDR3 extends over 15 amino acids. V lost 6 bases and J 3 bases, leaving 15 bases between the germline ends. In germline, CDR1 is MRHNA, CDR2 SNTAGT. As DNA, the CDR3 is TGTGCCAGCAGCCCCTCCTTTGATTACTACAATGAGCAGTTCTTC. Protein product: CASSPSFDYYNEQFF.

V usage is TRBV5-6 and J usage is TRBJ1-1; D gene unclear. The CDR3 consists of 15 residues. Per the germline V gene, CDR1 is SGHDT and CDR2 is YYEEEE. Trimming pared 0 bases from V and 1 base from J, leaving 10 bases between. Here the CDR3 DNA reads TGTGCCAGCAGCTTGGCCTGGGTTTCGAACACTGAAGCTTTCTTT. It translates to CASSLAWVSNTEAFF.

The chain joins TRBV15 to TRBJ2-5, with 8 bases that match TRBD1. This CDR3 is 16 amino acids long. Trimming at V came to 3 bases and at J to 5 bases, leaving 11 bases not matched to a gene. CDR1 LNHNV and CDR2 YYDKDF come from the germline V gene (reference sequence). In DNA form, the CDR3 reads TGTGCCACCAGCAGCAAACCTCGGACAGGGTTTGAGACCCAGTACTTC. Translated: CATSSKPRTGFETQYF.

The chain carries TRBV15 and TRBJ2-3, with a tentative D call TRBD1 (5 bases). Trimming stripped 4 bases from V and 3 bases from J, with 8 bases between. The CDR3 extends over 13 amino acids. Germline-derived CDR1 and CDR2 are LNHNV and YYDKDF (reference sequence). CDR3 bases: TGTGCCACCAGCAAGGGGTTTACAGATACGCAGTATTTT. Protein sequence: CATSKGFTDTQYF.

The V and J genes are TRBV11-2 and TRBJ1-1; TRBD1 aligns across 7 bases. The trim removed 5 bases at V and 2 bases at J, leaving 8 bases unmatched. This CDR3 is 15 amino acids long. CDR1 SGHAT and CDR2 FQNNGV come from the germline V gene. CDR3 residues: CASSGMGQTNTEAFF. CDR3 coding DNA: TGTGCCAGCAGCGGGATGGGACAGACAAACACTGAAGCTTTCTTT.

The chain employs TRBV7-2 and TRBJ2-5; 11 positions match TRBD2. With 0 bases clipped from V and 3 bases from J, the junction kept 6 bases outside the gene matches. The germline gives CDR1 SGHTA, CDR2 FQGNSA. The CDR3 sequence is 17 residues long. CDR3 nucleotide sequence: TGTGCCAGCAGCTTAGCGCTCCTAGCGGGAGGAAAAGAGACCCAGTACTTC. Its protein is CASSLALLAGGKETQYF.